The sequence of this TCR beta chain was determined in a study of T cells after yellow fever vaccination. Germline trimming cut 0 bases from V and 2 bases from J; bases unmatched to any gene: 4. Germline V gives CDR1 LGHNA, CDR2 YNFKEQ. The CDR3 has 15 amino acids. TCRdb recomputed calls from the 5' RACE reads with MiXCR, one row per CDR3 protein. There are approximately 450,000 distinct CDR3 sequences in the sample; under 20% occur only once, and 15% to 20% lies in the top ten. Sequencing was performed on PBMCs, taken before the yellow fever booster vaccination. The source of this sequence is a man aged 18 to 35 who received the YFV17D yellow fever vaccine. This rearrangement joins TRBV4-2 to TRBJ2-7; TRBD1 matches at 7 bases. In DNA form, the CDR3 reads TGTGCCAGCAGCCAAGATGGGGGACAGCCCTACGAGCAGTACTTC. Protein: CASSQDGGQPYEQYF.